The 11 T cell receptor beta chains presented below share a single source sample, sequenced in a study of T cell responses to AZD1222 COVID-19 vaccine. Using immunoSEQ multiplex PCR, the repertoire was profiled, and TCRdb retains in-frame clones only, with some absent. The sample lists 20,000 or so clones, approximately 81% occurring once. The source material was peripheral blood, sampled 28 days after the second AZD1222 dose. Every receptor here comes from an adult who received the AZD1222 COVID-19 vaccine.

V and J are TRBV7-3 and TRBJ2-3; 9 bases are shared with TRBD2. CDR3 length equals 14 residues. Looked up from germline, CDR1 is SGHTA and CDR2 is FQGTGA. Germline trimming cut 4 bases from V and 2 bases from J; bases unmatched to any gene: 1. Here the CDR3 DNA reads TGTGCCAGCAGCTCTAGCGGGAACACAGATACGCAGTATTTT. Protein: CASSSSGNTDTQYF. The entire variable domain, with the rest obtained from reference TRBV7-3 and TRBJ2-3, is as follows: GAGVSQTPSNKVTEKGKYVELRCDPISGHTALYWYRQSLGQGPEFLIYFQGTGAADDSGLPNDRFFAVRPEGSVSTLKIQRTERGDSAVYLCASSSSGNTDTQYFGPGTRLTVL.

The chain combines TRBV19 with TRBJ2-6; no clear D gene. V lost 3 bases and J 4 bases, leaving 13 bases between the germline ends. Germline CDR1 LNHDA, CDR2 SQIVND (reference sequence). The length of the CDR3 is 16 residues. CDR3 DNA: TGTGCCAGTAGTATCAGTGTCGTATCAGGGGCCAACGTCCTGACTTTC. Protein product: CASSISVVSGANVLTF.

V and J are TRBV30 and TRBJ2-1; no clear D gene. CDR3 length: 14 residues. V gave up 0 bases and J gave up 8 bases, with 14 bases separating them. Germline V lookup: CDR1 GTSNPN, CDR2 SVGIG (reference sequence). The CDR3 DNA reads TGTGCCTGGAGTGTATCCTTAGTAACCCATGAGCAGTTCTTC. Translated: CAWSVSLVTHEQFF.

The V call is TRBV9, the J call TRBJ2-1, with 9 bases aligning to TRBD2. CDR1 and CDR2 from the germline V gene are SGDLS and YYNGEE. This CDR3 contains 15 residues. Trimming at V came to 0 bases and at J to 9 bases, leaving 7 bases not matched to a gene. This CDR3 is CASSVVAGGPGEQFF. CDR3 DNA: TGTGCCAGCAGCGTAGTGGCGGGAGGGCCGGGTGAGCAGTTCTTC.

CDR3 loop: CASKEQGVNTEAFF. The CDR3 nucleotides are TGTGCCAGTAAAGAGCAGGGGGTGAACACTGAAGCTTTCTTT. This sequence joins TRBV19 and TRBJ1-1; 7 nucleotides match TRBD1. The CDR3 spans 14 residues. Germline V gives CDR1 LNHDA, CDR2 SQIVND (reference sequence). The V and J ends lost 7 bases and 0 bases, in that order; junction bases with no gene match: 5. The complete variable domain, with remaining parts taken from reference TRBV19 and TRBJ1-1, reads DGGITQSPKYLFRKEGQNVTLSCEQNLNHDAMYWYRQDPGQGLRLIYYSQIVNDFQKGDIAEGYSVSREKKESFPLTVTSAQKNPTAFYLCASKEQGVNTEAFFGQGTRLTVV.

This chain links TRBV12-3 or TRBV12-4 with TRBJ2-7; D ambiguous. Trimming stripped 3 bases from V and 6 bases from J, with 12 bases between. CDR3 size: 13 residues. For the CDR3, the DNA is TGTGCCAGCAGTTTTGGCGGCGTCGGCGAGCAGTACTTC. This encodes CASSFGGVGEQYF.

The chain has TRBV19 and TRBJ2-2; tentative D call: TRBD2 (5 bases). Trimming cost V 3 bases and J 2 bases, with 13 bases left between them. Germline values: CDR1 LNHDA, CDR2 SQIVND (reference sequence). The CDR3 runs to 16 residues. CDR3 DNA sequence: TGTGCCAGTAGTATTCTGGCGGGTAGTAACACCGGGGAGCTGTTTTTT. Protein: CASSILAGSNTGELFF.

The gene calls are TRBV6-4 and TRBJ2-2, with a tentative D call TRBD1 (6 bases). CDR1 and CDR2 (germline): MRHNA, SNTAGT. V lost 3 bases, J lost 3 bases, and 11 bases lay in between. This CDR3 comprises 15 residues. The CDR3 here is CASSEEGGYTGELFF. The DNA for the CDR3 is TGTGCCAGCAGTGAAGAAGGGGGTTACACCGGGGAGCTGTTTTTT.

This chain connects TRBV19 to TRBJ1-5; 8 bases line up with TRBD1. J was trimmed by 0 bases and V by 4 bases; bases with no gene match: 2. CDR3 length equals 15 residues. The germline gives CDR1 LNHDA, CDR2 SQIVND (reference sequence). The CDR3 is CASSKDRASNQPQHF. The CDR3, as DNA: TGTGCCAGTAGTAAGGACAGGGCTAGCAATCAGCCCCAGCATTTT.

V is TRBV2 and J is TRBJ1-4; no definite D call. V was pared by 3 bases and J by 0 bases, with 5 bases between. CDR1 SNHLY and CDR2 FYNNEI come from the germline V gene. The CDR3 runs to 14 residues. CDR3 nucleotides: TGTGCCAGCAGTGAGGGCACAACTAATGAAAAACTGTTTTTT. It yields the protein CASSEGTTNEKLFF.

The J gene is TRBJ2-5, the V gene TRBV18; D may match TRBD1 or TRBD2 (5 bases each). The CDR3 extends over 17 amino acids. In germline, CDR1 is KGHSH, CDR2 LQKENI. V lost 2 bases, J lost 1 base, and 17 bases lay in between. DNA for the CDR3: TGTGCCAGCTCACCATCGGGGCAGGAAGGCATCCAAGAGACCCAGTACTTC. This translates into CASSPSGQEGIQETQYF.